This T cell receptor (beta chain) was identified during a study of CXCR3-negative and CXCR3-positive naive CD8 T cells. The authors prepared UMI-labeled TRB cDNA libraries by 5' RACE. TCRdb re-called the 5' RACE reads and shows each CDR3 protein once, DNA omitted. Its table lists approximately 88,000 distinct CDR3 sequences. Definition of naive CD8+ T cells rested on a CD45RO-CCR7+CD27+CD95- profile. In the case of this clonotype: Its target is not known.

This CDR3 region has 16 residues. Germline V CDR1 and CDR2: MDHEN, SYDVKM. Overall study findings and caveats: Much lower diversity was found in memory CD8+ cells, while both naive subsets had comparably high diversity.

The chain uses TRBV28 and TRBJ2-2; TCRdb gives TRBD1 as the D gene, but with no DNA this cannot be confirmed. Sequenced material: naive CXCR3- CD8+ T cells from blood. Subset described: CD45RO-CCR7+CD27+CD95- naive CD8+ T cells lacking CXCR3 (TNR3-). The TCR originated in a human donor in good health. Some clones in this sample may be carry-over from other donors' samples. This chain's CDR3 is CASSLPDRGPTGELFF.